The subject of this entry is one TCR beta chain. Its antigen is not known. This entry comes from a study of T cell responses to AZD1222 COVID-19 vaccine. Data came from immunoSEQ multiplex PCR; TCRdb stores just in-frame clones and leaves some out. The sample contains 80,000 to 95,000 clones, about nine tenths of which appear only once. CDR1 is SEHNR and CDR2 is FQNEAQ in the germline V gene (reference sequence). This CDR3 has 13 residues. Trimming pared 5 bases from V and 6 bases from J, leaving 14 bases between. Notes on the study in general: Receipt of two AZD1222 doses was followed by a rise in Spike-specific TCR breadth and depth. Repertoire collection took place solely once the T cell response had peaked.

The sequence was obtained from an adult who received the AZD1222 COVID-19 vaccine. The V and J genes are TRBV7-9 and TRBJ2-7, with D possibly being TRBD1 or TRBD2 (6 bases each). Sequencing used peripheral blood, obtained 28 days after the second AZD1222 dose. The CDR3 here is CASSEIQGGEQYF. The CDR3 DNA sequence: TGTGCCAGCAGCGAGATACAGGGAGGCGAGCAGTACTTC.